The sequence of this TCR beta chain was determined in a study of control samples from healthy donors and cancer patients. The data were produced by immunoSEQ multiplex PCR, yet TCRdb's version contains in-frame clones alone and is incomplete. The sample carries 150,000 or so clones, just over 85% recorded once. In germline, CDR1 is SGHDN, CDR2 FVKESK. This CDR3 is built from 13 residues. V was trimmed by 6 bases and J by 1 base, leaving 8 bases between them. The sequence derives from a man younger than 35 in good health. Sequenced: blood. The J gene is TRBJ2-3, the V gene TRBV14; D not resolved. In nucleotides, the CDR3 is TGTGCCAGCAGGACGGCGGGCACAGATACGCAGTATTTT. This translates into CASRTAGTDTQYF.